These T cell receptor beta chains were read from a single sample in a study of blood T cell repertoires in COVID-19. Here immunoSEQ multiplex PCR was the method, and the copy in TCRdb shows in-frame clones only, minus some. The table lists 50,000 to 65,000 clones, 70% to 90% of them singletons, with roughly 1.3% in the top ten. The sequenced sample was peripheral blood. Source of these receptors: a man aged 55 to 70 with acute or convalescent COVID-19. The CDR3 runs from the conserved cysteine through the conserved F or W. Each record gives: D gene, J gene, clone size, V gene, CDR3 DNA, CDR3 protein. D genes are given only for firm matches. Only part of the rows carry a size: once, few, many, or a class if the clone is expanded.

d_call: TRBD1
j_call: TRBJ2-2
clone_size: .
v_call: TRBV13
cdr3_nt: TGTGCCAGCAGCTCCGACAGGGTCCGAGACACCGGGGAGCTGTTTTTT
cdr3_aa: CASSSDRVRDTGELFF

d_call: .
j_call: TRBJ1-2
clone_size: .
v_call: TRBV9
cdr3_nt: TGTGCCAGCAGCCCGGGAGGGGGGCGAGGTGACTATGGCTACACCTTC
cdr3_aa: CASSPGGGRGDYGYTF

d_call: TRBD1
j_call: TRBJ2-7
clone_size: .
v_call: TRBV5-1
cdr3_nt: TGCGCCAGCAGCAGGGGACAGGGAGACAACGAGCAGTACTTC
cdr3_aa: CASSRGQGDNEQYF

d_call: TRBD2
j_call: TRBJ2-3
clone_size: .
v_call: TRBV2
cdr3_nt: TGTGCCAGCAAACGGACTAGCGGACTCCTTCAGGCAGATACGCAGTATTTT
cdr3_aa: CASKRTSGLLQADTQYF

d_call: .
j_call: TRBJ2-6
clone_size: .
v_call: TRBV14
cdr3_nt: TGTGCCAGCAGCCAAAGGGCGGGGCACTCTGGGGCCAACGTCCTGACTTTC
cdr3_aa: CASSQRAGHSGANVLTF

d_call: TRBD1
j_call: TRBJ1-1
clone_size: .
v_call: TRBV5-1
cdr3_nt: TGCGCCAGCAGCTGGGGACAGGGTAACACTGAAGCTTTCTTT
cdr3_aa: CASSWGQGNTEAFF

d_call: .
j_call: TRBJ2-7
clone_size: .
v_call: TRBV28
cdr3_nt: TGTGCCAGCAGTGGCCCCAGTCGGGTCTCCTACGAGCAGTACTTC
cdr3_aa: CASSGPSRVSYEQYF

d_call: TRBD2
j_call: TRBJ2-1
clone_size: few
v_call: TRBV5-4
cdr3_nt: TGTGCCAGCAGCTTACGGCTAGCGGGATTAAATGAGCAGTTCTTC
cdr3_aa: CASSLRLAGLNEQFF

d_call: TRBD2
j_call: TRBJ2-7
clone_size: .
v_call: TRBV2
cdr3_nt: TGTGCCAGCAGAGGCGGGGGTTTAGCAGAGCAGTACTTC
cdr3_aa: CASRGGGLAEQYF

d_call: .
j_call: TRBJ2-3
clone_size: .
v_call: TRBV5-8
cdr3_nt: TGTGCCAGCAGTTTTAAGCTCAGGGGTGGCACAGATACGCAGTATTTT
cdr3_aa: CASSFKLRGGTDTQYF

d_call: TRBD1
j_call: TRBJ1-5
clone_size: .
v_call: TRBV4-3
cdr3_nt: TGCGCCAGCGGGGACAGGGGTAATACTCCGAATCAGCCCCAGCATTTT
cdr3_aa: CASGDRGNTPNQPQHF